The T cell receptor beta chain described here comes from a study of identical twins. A single record per CDR3 protein comes from TCRdb applying MiXCR to the 5' RACE reads. The table includes around 530,000 distinct CDR3 sequences, around 15% detected once. CDR3 length equals 16 residues. V was shortened by 0 bases and J by 2 bases, with 14 bases between the two germline ends. The germline V gene encodes CDR1 SGHRS and CDR2 YFSETQ. In regard to this clonotype: The antigen is unknown.

Findings of the study overall: Recombination models fit unrelated individuals' TCR alpha sharing but underestimated twins'. Insertions ran lower in abundant cord blood beta clonotypes, though not in memory repertoires. Partial confounding of zero-insertion analyses by invariant MAIT and iNKT cells was possible.

These data were also filed under a second study, of yellow fever vaccine responses in identical twins.

Sequenced input: CD4+ T cells sorted from blood. This TCR was recovered from a woman aged 18-30 years in good health. The J gene is TRBJ1-2, the V gene TRBV5-1; weak D call: TRBD1 (6 bases). The chain's CDR3 is CASSLGGGSANYGYTF. The CDR3 DNA sequence: TGCGCCAGCAGCTTGGGGGGGGGCAGTGCGAACTATGGCTACACCTTC. Full variable domain (outside the CDR3, taken from reference TRBV5-1 and TRBJ1-2): KAGVTQTPRYLIKTRGQQVTLSCSPISGHRSVSWYQQTPGQGLQFLFEYFSETQRNKGNFPGRFSGRQFSNSRSEMNVSTLELGDSALYLCASSLGGGSANYGYTFGSGTRLTVV.